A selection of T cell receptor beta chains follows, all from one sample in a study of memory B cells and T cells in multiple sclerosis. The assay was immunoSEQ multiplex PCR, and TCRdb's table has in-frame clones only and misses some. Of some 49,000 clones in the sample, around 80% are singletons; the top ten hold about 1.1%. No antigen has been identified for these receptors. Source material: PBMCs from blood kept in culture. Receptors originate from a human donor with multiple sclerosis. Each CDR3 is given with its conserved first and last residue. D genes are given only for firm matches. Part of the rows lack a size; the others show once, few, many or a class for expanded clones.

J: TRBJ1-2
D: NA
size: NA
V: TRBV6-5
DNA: TGTGCCAGCAGTTACTCAGCGAACTATGGCTACACCTTC
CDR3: CASSYSANYGYTF

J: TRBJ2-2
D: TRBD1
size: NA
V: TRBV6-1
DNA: TGTGCCAGCAGCGGGACAGGTGTCGGGGAGCTGTTTTTT
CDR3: CASSGTGVGELFF

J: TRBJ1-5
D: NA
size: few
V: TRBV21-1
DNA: TGTGCCAGCAGCTCCCAAAAGGGGCAGGCAATTCTCAATCAGCCCCAGCATTTT
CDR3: CASSSQKGQAILNQPQHF

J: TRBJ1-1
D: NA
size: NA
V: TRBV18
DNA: TGTGCCAGCTCACCCCAACCGGGACAAGTAACTGAAGCTTTCTTT
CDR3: CASSPQPGQVTEAFF

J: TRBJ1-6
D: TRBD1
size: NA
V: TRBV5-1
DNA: TGCGCCAGCAGCTACGGACAGGGGAATAATTCACCCCTCCACTTT
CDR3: CASSYGQGNNSPLHF

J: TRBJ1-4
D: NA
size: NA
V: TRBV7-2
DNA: TGTGCCAGCAGCTCTCGACGCCGGGCGACTAATGAAAAACTGTTTTTT
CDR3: CASSSRRRATNEKLFF

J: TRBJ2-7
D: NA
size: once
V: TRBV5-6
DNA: TGTGCCAGCAGCTTGGACAGAACGGCTTACGAGCAGTACTTC
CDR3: CASSLDRTAYEQYF

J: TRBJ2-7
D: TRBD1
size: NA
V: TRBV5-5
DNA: TGTGCCAGCAGCCCCCGGACAGGCACCTCCTACGAGCAGTACTTC
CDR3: CASSPRTGTSYEQYF

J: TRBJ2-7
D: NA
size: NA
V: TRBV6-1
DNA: TGTGCCAGCAGTGATTGGGGAGTTTACGAGCAGTACTTC
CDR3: CASSDWGVYEQYF

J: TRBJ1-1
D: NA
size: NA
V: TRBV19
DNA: TGTGCCAGTAGTACCTTACAGGGAAGAACTGAAGCTTTCTTT
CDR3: CASSTLQGRTEAFF

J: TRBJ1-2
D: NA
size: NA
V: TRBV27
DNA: TGTGCCAGCAGTTTAGCAGGGCCTAGCTATGGCTACACCTTC
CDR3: CASSLAGPSYGYTF

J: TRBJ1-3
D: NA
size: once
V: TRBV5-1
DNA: TGCGCCAGCAGCTGGGACATCTCTGGAAACACCATATATTTT
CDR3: CASSWDISGNTIYF

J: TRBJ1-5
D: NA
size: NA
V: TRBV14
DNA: TGTGCCAGCAGCCAAGATACCGCCGGGCCCCAGCATTTT
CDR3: CASSQDTAGPQHF

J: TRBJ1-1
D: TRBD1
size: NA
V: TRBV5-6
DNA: TGTGCCAGCAGCTTCGGGACAGGGATGAACACTGAAGCTTTCTTT
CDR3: CASSFGTGMNTEAFF

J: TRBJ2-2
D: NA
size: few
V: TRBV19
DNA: TGTGCCAGTACCAGGACTCTCACCGGGGAGCTGTTTTTT
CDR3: CASTRTLTGELFF

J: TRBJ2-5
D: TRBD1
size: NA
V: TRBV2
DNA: TGTGCCAGCACCCCCGGGACAGGGGAAGAGACCCAGTACTTC
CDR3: CASTPGTGEETQYF

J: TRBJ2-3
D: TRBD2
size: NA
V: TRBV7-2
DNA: TGTGCCAGCAGCCTTCTAGCGGGGGTGGAGTATTTT
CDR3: CASSLLAGVEYF

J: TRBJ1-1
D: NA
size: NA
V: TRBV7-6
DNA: TGTGCCAGCAGCCCGGGACATTTGGGGGTAGCTTTCTTT
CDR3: CASSPGHLGVAFF

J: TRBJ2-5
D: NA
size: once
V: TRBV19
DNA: TGTGCCAGTAGTAGTAACAGGCAAGAGACCCAGTACTTC
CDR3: CASSSNRQETQYF

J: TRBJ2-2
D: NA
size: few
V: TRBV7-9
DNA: TGTGCCAGCAAGGGGACGAACACCGGGGAGCTGTTTTTT
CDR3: CASKGTNTGELFF

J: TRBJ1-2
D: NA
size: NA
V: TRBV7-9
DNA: TGTGCCAGCAGCTTCGGACCCCTCTTAGGCTACACCTTC
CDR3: CASSFGPLLGYTF

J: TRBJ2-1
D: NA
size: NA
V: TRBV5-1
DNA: TGCGCCAGCAGCTCGGGGAGGGGGTATGGGTCGCAGTTCTTC
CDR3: CASSSGRGYGSQFF

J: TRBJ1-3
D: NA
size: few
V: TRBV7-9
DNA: TGTGCCAGCAGCTTAGTGGGTTTAACGGGAAACACCATATATTTT
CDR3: CASSLVGLTGNTIYF

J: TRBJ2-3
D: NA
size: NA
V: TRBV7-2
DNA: TGTGCCAGCACCCCAGTTAGCACAGATACGCAGTATTTT
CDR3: CASTPVSTDTQYF

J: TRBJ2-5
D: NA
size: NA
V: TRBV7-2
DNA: TGTGCCAGCAGTTTTTATACTACCCAAGAGACCCAGTACTTC
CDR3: CASSFYTTQETQYF

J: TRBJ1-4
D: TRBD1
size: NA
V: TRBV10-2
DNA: TGCGCCAGCAGTCCCGGGACAGGCGCGCTGGGGGATGAAAAACTGTTTTTT
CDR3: CASSPGTGALGDEKLFF

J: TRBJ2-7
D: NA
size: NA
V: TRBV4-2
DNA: TGTGCCAGCAGCCAAGATAAGGCAGGGTGGTTCTCCTACGAGCAGTACTTC
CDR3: CASSQDKAGWFSYEQYF

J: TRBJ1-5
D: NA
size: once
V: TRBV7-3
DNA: TGTGCCAGCAGCACCACCACTCGGGTAAACCTCAATCAGCCCCAGCATTTT
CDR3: CASSTTTRVNLNQPQHF

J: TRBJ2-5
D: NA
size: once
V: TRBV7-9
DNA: TGTGCCAGCAGCTTCGGCGTAGGACAAGAGACCCAGTACTTC
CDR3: CASSFGVGQETQYF

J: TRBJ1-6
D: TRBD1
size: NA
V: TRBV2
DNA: TGTGCCAGCAGTGTGGTAGGGACAGGGAATTCACCCCTCCACTTT
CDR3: CASSVVGTGNSPLHF

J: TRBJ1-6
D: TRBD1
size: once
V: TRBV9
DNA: TGTGCCAGCAGCGTAGGGGACAGCACCTATAATTCACCCCTCCACTTT
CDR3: CASSVGDSTYNSPLHF